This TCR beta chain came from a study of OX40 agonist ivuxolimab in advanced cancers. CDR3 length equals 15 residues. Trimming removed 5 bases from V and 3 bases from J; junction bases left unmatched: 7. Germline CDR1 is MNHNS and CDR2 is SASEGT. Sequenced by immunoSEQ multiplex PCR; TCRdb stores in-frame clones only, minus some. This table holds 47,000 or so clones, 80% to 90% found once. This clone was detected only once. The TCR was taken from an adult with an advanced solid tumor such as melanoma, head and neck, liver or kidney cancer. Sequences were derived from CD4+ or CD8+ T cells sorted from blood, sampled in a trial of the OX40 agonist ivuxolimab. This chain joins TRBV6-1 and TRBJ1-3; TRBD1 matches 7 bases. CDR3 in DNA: TGTGCCAGCAGTCTCTCACAGGGGTATGGAAACACCATATATTTT. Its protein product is CASSLSQGYGNTIYF.